Following are 21 T cell receptor beta chains from one sample sequenced in a study of OX40 agonist ivuxolimab in advanced cancers. Clones were read by immunoSEQ multiplex PCR, and TCRdb kept only the in-frame ones, dropping some. The profile shows around 98,000 clones, roughly nine tenths of them singletons. The sample here was CD4+ or CD8+ T cells sorted from blood, taken in a trial of the OX40 agonist ivuxolimab. The receptors originated from an adult with an advanced solid tumor such as melanoma, head and neck, liver or kidney cancer.

The genes are TRBV2 and TRBJ2-7; D ambiguous. The CDR3 spans 14 residues. Germline V lookup: CDR1 SNHLY, CDR2 FYNNEI. Trimming cost V 2 bases and J 0 bases, with 8 bases left between them. Here the CDR3 DNA reads TGTGCCAGCAGTGAATTCGGGCCCTCCTACGAGCAGTACTTC. Protein product: CASSEFGPSYEQYF.

The chain carries TRBV5-4 and TRBJ2-5; D may correspond to TRBD1 or TRBD2 (5 bases each). This CDR3 is 15 amino acids long. CDR1 and CDR2 from the germline V gene are SGHNT and YYREEE (reference sequence). Trimming took off 4 bases at V and 0 bases at J, with 13 bases between the two ends. The CDR3 nucleotides are TGTGCCAGCAGCCGTGGTGGGACCAACCAAGAGACCCAGTACTTC. This codes for CASSRGGTNQETQYF.

This clone has just one count. The CDR3 protein is CATSRGLVGGANTGELFF. The CDR3 bases are TGTGCCACCAGCAGAGGGCTAGTGGGGGGCGCGAACACCGGGGAGCTGTTTTTT. The genes are TRBV15 and TRBJ2-2; D is perhaps TRBD1 or TRBD2 (6 bases each). The V end was cut by 1 base, the J end by 0 bases, with 15 bases between. CDR1 and CDR2 (germline): LNHNV, YYDKDF (reference sequence). The CDR3 covers 18 residues.

The chain links TRBV6-1 to TRBJ2-6; D may be TRBD1 (5 bases). The CDR3 contains 16 residues. V gave up 0 bases and J gave up 2 bases, with 8 bases separating them. CDR1 and CDR2 from the germline V gene are MNHNS and SASEGT. The CDR3 reads CASSEASRAGANVLTF. CDR3 sequence (DNA): TGTGCCAGCAGTGAAGCCAGCAGGGCTGGGGCCAACGTCCTGACTTTC.

The table lists this clone with a count of one. The rearrangement joins TRBV5-1 to TRBJ2-5; D gene ambiguous. Trimming took 0 bases from V and 0 from J, leaving 6 bases between them. CDR3 size: 14 residues. The germline V gene encodes CDR1 SGHRS and CDR2 YFSETQ. CDR3 DNA: TGCGCCAGCAGCTTGGAGGCGTACCAAGAGACCCAGTACTTC. Protein: CASSLEAYQETQYF.

This clone has only one observation. The chain employs TRBV7-3 and TRBJ1-5; 9 nucleotides match TRBD1. This CDR3 spans 15 amino acids. Trimming took 3 bases from V and 6 from J; bases not matched to a gene: 6. CDR1 SGHTA and CDR2 FQGTGA come from the germline V gene. CDR3 region: CASSLDRGPSQPQHF. The CDR3 bases are TGTGCCAGCAGCTTGGACAGGGGTCCTAGTCAGCCCCAGCATTTT.

In DNA, the CDR3 is TGTGCCAGCAGCCCGAGCACGGTCTCCTACGAGCAGTACTTC. This gives the protein CASSPSTVSYEQYF. The genes are TRBV7-7 and TRBJ2-7; D unresolved. The germline gives CDR1 SSHAT, CDR2 FNYEAQ (reference sequence). CDR3 length: 14 residues. Trimming took 5 bases from V and 0 from J, leaving 11 bases between them. Supplemented by reference TRBV7-7 and TRBJ2-7, the full variable domain reads GAGVSQSPRYKVTKRGQDVTLRCDPISSHATLYWYQQALGQGPEFLTYFNYEAQPDKSGLPSDRFSAERPEGSISTLTIQRTEQRDSAMYRCASSPSTVSYEQYFGPGTRLTVT.

The CDR3 nucleotides are TGTGCCATCAAGGACGGGGAGGGAACCTCTGGAAACACCATATATTTT. Translating gives CAIKDGEGTSGNTIYF. The chain has TRBV10-3 and TRBJ1-3; D is ambiguous. The CDR3 covers 16 residues. The V end lost 7 bases, the J end lost 0 bases, and 16 bases lay between the germline ends. Per germline, CDR1 ENHRY and CDR2 SYGVKD.

This clone appeared once. This rearrangement joins TRBV5-1 to TRBJ2-2, with D hard to call. Germline CDR1 is SGHRS and CDR2 is YFSETQ. Trimming pared 0 bases from V and 7 bases from J, leaving 13 bases between. The CDR3 runs 15 residues. CDR3 region: CASSLESGEGGELFF. The CDR3 DNA reads TGCGCCAGCAGCTTGGAGTCGGGCGAAGGCGGGGAGCTGTTTTTT.

V gene TRBV28 combines with J gene TRBJ2-5; 7 bases map to TRBD1. With V trimmed by 6 bases and J by 7 bases, 20 bases remained unmatched. The CDR3 contains 17 residues. CDR1 MDHEN and CDR2 SYDVKM come from the germline V gene. DNA for the CDR3: TGTGCCAGCAGCAACCCTCAGGGGGAAAGAGACAGTGGGACCCAGTACTTC. Its translation is CASSNPQGERDSGTQYF.

This chain uses TRBV7-2 with TRBJ1-1; no firm D call. V lost 2 bases, J lost 8 bases, and 12 bases lay in between. Germline V gives CDR1 SGHTA, CDR2 FQGNSA. This CDR3 contains 13 residues. The CDR3 bases are TGTGCCAGCAGCTTATATTACGCTGCCGAAGCTTTCTTT. Translation gives CASSLYYAAEAFF. The variable domain in full, with the rest retrieved from reference TRBV7-2 and TRBJ1-1, is GAGVSQSPSNKVTEKGKDVELRCDPISGHTALYWYRQSLGQGLEFLIYFQGNSAPDKSGLPSDRFSAERTGGSVSTLTIQRTQQEDSAVYLCASSLYYAAEAFFGQGTRLTVV.

This clone was seen only a few times. This chain joins TRBV5-1 and TRBJ2-2; 9 bases fit TRBD1. V was pared by 6 bases and J by 5 bases, with 8 bases of the junction left unmatched. CDR1 SGHRS and CDR2 YFSETQ come from the germline V gene. This CDR3 comprises 15 residues. The CDR3 DNA reads TGCGCCAGCACCCAGACAGGGGGGTATACCGGGGAGCTGTTTTTT. Translation: CASTQTGGYTGELFF.

The CDR3 DNA is TGTGCCAGCAGTCCAGGACAGAACTATGGCTACACCTTC. This sequence encodes CASSPGQNYGYTF. This sequence joins TRBV28 and TRBJ1-2; the D gene is possibly TRBD1 (6 bases). The CDR3 spans 13 residues. V was pared by 5 bases and J by 2 bases, with 9 bases between. Germline V CDR1 and CDR2: MDHEN, SYDVKM.

The chain has TRBV2 and TRBJ2-6; no clear D gene. The CDR3 has 15 residues. Germline CDR1 is SNHLY and CDR2 is FYNNEI. Trimming removed 7 bases from V and 1 base from J, with 11 bases in between. The CDR3 sequence: CASNLVRSGANVLTF. The CDR3 DNA reads TGTGCCAGCAATCTGGTGAGGTCTGGGGCCAACGTCCTGACTTTC.

The chain combines TRBV15 with TRBJ2-7; tentative D call: TRBD2 (5 bases). This CDR3 spans 16 amino acids. V was trimmed by 3 bases and J by 5 bases, leaving 20 bases between them. CDR1 and CDR2 from the germline V gene are LNHNV and YYDKDF (reference sequence). In nucleotides, the CDR3 is TGTGCCACCAGCAGCGGTCTATCGGGGAAATTGGACGAGCAGTACTTC. This sequence encodes CATSSGLSGKLDEQYF.

V usage is TRBV10-3 and J usage is TRBJ2-5, with 7 bases matching TRBD2. V dropped 3 bases and J dropped 3; count of bases not matched to a gene: 10. Per germline, CDR1 ENHRY and CDR2 SYGVKD. The CDR3 length is 16 residues. The CDR3 DNA is TGTGCCATCAGTGACCTAGTGGGGGGGAAAAAAGAGACCCAGTACTTC. Its protein product is CAISDLVGGKKETQYF.

The rearrangement joins TRBV12-5 to TRBJ1-1; D remains unclear. Germline V lookup: CDR1 LGHNT, CDR2 FRNRAP. The CDR3 totals 13 residues. Trimming pared 6 bases from V and 5 bases from J, leaving 13 bases between. CDR3 sequence (DNA): TGTGCTAGTGGGCCTCAAGGGAAAACTGAAGCTTTCTTT. This gives the protein CASGPQGKTEAFF.

The chain's CDR3 is CASSQLVSGGASTDTQYF. Here the CDR3 DNA reads TGTGCCAGCAGCCAGTTAGTGAGCGGGGGGGCGAGCACAGATACGCAGTATTTT. The chain recombines TRBV4-2 with TRBJ2-3, with 10 bases that match TRBD2. CDR1 is LGHNA, CDR2 YNFKEQ, per germline. The CDR3 has 18 residues. The V gene end was trimmed by 3 bases and the J gene end by 0 bases; junction bases not matched to a gene: 9.

The chain employs TRBV5-1 and TRBJ1-2, with D possibly being TRBD1 (6 bases). The CDR3 consists of 15 residues. The V gene's germline CDR1 is SGHRS and CDR2 YFSETQ. The ends were cut back, 4 bases at V and 2 bases at J, with 15 bases in the middle. The CDR3 here is CASSAYRELNYGYTF. The CDR3 DNA follows: TGCGCCAGCAGCGCCTACAGGGAGTTGAACTATGGCTACACCTTC.

The chain links TRBV9 to TRBJ2-7, with 7 bases fitting TRBD1. The CDR3 is 14 amino acids. The trim removed 9 bases at V and 3 bases at J, leaving 12 bases unmatched. CDR1 and CDR2 (germline): SGDLS, YYNGEE. The CDR3 protein is CATPQGQIHYEQYF. The CDR3 nucleotides are TGTGCCACCCCGCAGGGACAGATTCACTACGAGCAGTACTTC.

The chain recombines TRBV7-3 with TRBJ2-1; the D gene is possibly TRBD2 (6 bases). CDR3 size: 12 residues. V lost 5 bases, J lost 11 bases, and 13 bases lay in between. Germline loops: CDR1 SGHTA, CDR2 FQGTGA. The CDR3 nucleotides are TGTGCCAGCAGCCCCCGGAGGGACCAGCAGTTCTTC. It encodes CASSPRRDQQFF.